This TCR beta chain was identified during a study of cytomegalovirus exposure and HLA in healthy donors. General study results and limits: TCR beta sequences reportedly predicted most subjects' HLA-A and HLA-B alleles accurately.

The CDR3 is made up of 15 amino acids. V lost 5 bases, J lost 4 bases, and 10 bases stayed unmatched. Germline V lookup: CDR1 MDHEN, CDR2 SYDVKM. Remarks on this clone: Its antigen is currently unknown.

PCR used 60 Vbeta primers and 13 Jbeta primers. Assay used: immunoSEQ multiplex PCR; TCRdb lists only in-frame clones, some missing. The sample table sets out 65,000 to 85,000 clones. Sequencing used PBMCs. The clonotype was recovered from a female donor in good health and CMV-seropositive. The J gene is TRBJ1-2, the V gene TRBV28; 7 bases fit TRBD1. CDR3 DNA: TGTGCCAGCAGTCCACAGGGGACGGACTTCTATGGCTACACCTTC. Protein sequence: CASSPQGTDFYGYTF.